These 32 T cell receptor beta chains originate from one sample sequenced in a study of shared clonotypes between healthy human individuals. Measured with immunoSEQ multiplex PCR; TCRdb has only the in-frame clones, and not every one. The sample has around 500,000 clones, around 85% seen once. What was sequenced was PBMCs. The receptors originated from a woman aged 40 to 50 in good health. Some clones in this sample may be carry-over from other donors' samples.

This chain joins TRBV9 and TRBJ2-2; no reliable D call. CDR1 SGDLS and CDR2 YYNGEE come from the germline V gene. The V and J ends lost 3 bases and 7 bases respectively, with 7 bases between them. CDR3 length: 12 residues. The CDR3 reads CASSGRIGELFF. The DNA for the CDR3 is TGTGCCAGCAGCGGACGTATCGGGGAGCTGTTTTTT.

The V and J genes are TRBV30 and TRBJ2-3; no clear D gene. This CDR3 is 13 amino acids long. V lost 0 bases and J lost 5, with 9 bases in between. Germline CDR1 and CDR2: GTSNPN and SVGIG (reference sequence). CDR3: CAWSVLIQDTQYF. CDR3 coding DNA: TGTGCCTGGAGTGTACTCATTCAAGATACGCAGTATTTT.

V and J are TRBV30 and TRBJ2-5, with 12 bases fitting TRBD2. Trimming cost V 3 bases and J 5 bases; bases outside gene matches: 16. The CDR3 is made up of 18 amino acids. Germline lookup yields CDR1 GTSNPN and CDR2 SVGIG (reference sequence). CDR3 DNA: TGTGCCTGGAGACCTCGACTAGCGGGAGAAGGTATAGGGGAGACCCAGTACTTC. Protein: CAWRPRLAGEGIGETQYF.

V and J are TRBV7-2 and TRBJ2-1, with D hard to call. Germline CDR1 SGHTA, CDR2 FQGNSA. The CDR3 is 12 residues long. Trimming pared 1 base from V and 9 bases from J, leaving 7 bases between. Here the CDR3 DNA reads TGTGCCAGCAGCTTAGTGTGGGGTGAGCAGTTCTTC. It specifies CASSLVWGEQFF.

The chain couples TRBV28 to TRBJ1-1; D not certain. The CDR3 contains 12 residues. V lost 6 bases and J 11 bases, leaving 16 bases between the germline ends. Germline V gene data show CDR1 as MDHEN and CDR2 as SYDVKM. This chain's CDR3 is CASSSALLTAFF. The CDR3, as DNA: TGTGCCAGCAGCTCAGCTCTTTTGACGGCTTTCTTT. Together with reference TRBV28 and TRBJ1-1, the CDR3 gives the full variable domain: DVKVTQSSRYLVKRTGEKVFLECVQDMDHENMFWYRQDPGLGLRLIYFSYDVKMKEKGDIPEGYSVSREKKERFSLILESASTNQTSMYLCASSSALLTAFFGQGTRLTVV.

The V call is TRBV28, the J call TRBJ1-4; no clear D. Germline assignment: CDR1 MDHEN and CDR2 SYDVKM. V shed 6 bases and J shed 6 bases, with 2 bases lying between them. This CDR3 region has 10 residues. This CDR3 is CASRHEKLFF. As DNA, the CDR3 is TGTGCCAGCAGGCATGAAAAACTGTTTTTT.

As to this clone: It differs at one base from a far larger clone, so likely a read error. This sample includes further DNA sequences coding for the same CDR3. For the CDR3, the DNA is TGCAGCGTTGTTAGGACAGGAAACACCGGTGAGCTGTTTTTT. Protein product: CSVVRTGNTGELFF. This chain links TRBV29-1 with TRBJ2-2, with 7 bases identical to TRBD1. The CDR3 consists of 14 residues. CDR1 is SQVTM, CDR2 ANQGSEA, per germline.

A remark on this clone: This likely stems from a read error, as it lies one base from a far larger clone. The rearrangement links TRBV6-5 to TRBJ1-1; D possibly corresponds to TRBD1 (6 bases). Germline values: CDR1 MNHEY, CDR2 SVGAGI. Trimming pared 5 bases from V and 4 bases from J, leaving 14 bases between. This CDR3 spans 14 amino acids. In nucleotides, the CDR3 is TGTGCCAGCAGTACCGACAGGTGGTCCACTGAAGCTTTCTTT. Translating it yields CASSTDRWSTEAFF.

V is TRBV5-6 and J is TRBJ1-2, with D tentatively TRBD1 (5 bases). Germline lookup yields CDR1 SGHDT and CDR2 YYEEEE. V dropped 2 bases and J dropped 4 bases, with 24 bases sitting between them. CDR3 length: 18 residues. CDR3 nucleotides: TGTGCCAGCAGCTTCGCGGCCGTTCCGGGACGGCAGCTCTATGGCTACACCTTC. Its protein is CASSFAAVPGRQLYGYTF.

Comments on this clone: Distinct nucleotide sequences in the sample also encode this CDR3. J is TRBJ2-3 and V is TRBV11-1; 8 bases fit TRBD1. The CDR3 runs 14 residues. The V and J ends lost 3 bases and 4 bases, in that order; junction bases with no gene match: 3. Germline V gene data show CDR1 as SGHAT and CDR2 as FQDESV (reference sequence). CDR3 region: CASSLAGGADTQYF. CDR3 coding DNA: TGTGCCAGCAGCTTGGCAGGGGGCGCAGATACGCAGTATTTT.

V usage is TRBV15 and J usage is TRBJ1-3, with D perhaps matching TRBD1 (5 bases). The CDR3 length is 15 residues. CDR1 LNHNV and CDR2 YYDKDF come from the germline V gene (reference sequence). Deletions cut 0 bases from V and 7 bases from J, with 13 bases between. DNA for the CDR3: TGTGCCACCAGCAGAGATTACGTCAGGGTGAACACCATATATTTT. Translating it yields CATSRDYVRVNTIYF. Supplemented by reference TRBV15 and TRBJ1-3, the full variable domain reads DAMVIQNPRYQVTQFGKPVTLSCSQTLNHNVMYWYQQKSSQAPKLLFHYYDKDFNNEADTPDNFQSRRPNTSFCFLDIRSPGLGDTAMYLCATSRDYVRVNTIYFGEGSWLTVV.

This clone was counted many times. Distinct nucleotide sequences in the sample also encode this CDR3. The chain is built from TRBV29-1 and TRBJ1-2, with TRBD1 matching over 8 bases. This CDR3 spans 16 amino acids. Germline lookup yields CDR1 SQVTM and CDR2 ANQGSEA. Trimming removed 3 bases from V and 2 bases from J; junction bases left unmatched: 11. CDR3 amino acids: CSVEGVRGRANYGYTF. Written as DNA, the CDR3 is TGCAGCGTTGAGGGGGTCAGGGGGCGCGCAAACTATGGCTACACCTTC.

The chain employs TRBV5-4 and TRBJ2-7; TRBD1 matches at 11 bases. This CDR3 comprises 15 residues. CDR1 and CDR2 (germline): SGHNT, YYREEE (reference sequence). After removal of 0 bases from V and 4 bases from J, the junction contained 3 bases not matched to a gene. DNA of the CDR3: TGTGCCAGCAGCTTGGTAGGGACAGGGGGGTACGAGCAGTACTTC. It translates to CASSLVGTGGYEQYF.

This clone was seen just once. The chain carries TRBV11-2 and TRBJ2-7, with D tentatively TRBD1 (6 bases). This CDR3 spans 12 amino acids. Trimming pared 5 bases from V and 12 bases from J, leaving 17 bases between. Germline V lookup: CDR1 SGHAT, CDR2 FQNNGV. Here the CDR3 reads CASSRGGGGLYF. DNA for the CDR3: TGTGCCAGCAGCCGAGGGGGTGGGGGCTTGTACTTC. Based on the CDR3 plus reference TRBV11-2 and TRBJ2-7, the full variable domain is EAGVAQSPRYKIIEKRQSVAFWCNPISGHATLYWYQQILGQGPKLLIQFQNNGVVDDSQLPKDRFSAERLKGVDSTLKIQPAKLEDSAVYLCASSRGGGGLYFGPGTRLTVT.

A remark on this clone: A far larger clone is only one base removed, so a read error is likely. This same CDR3 is encoded by further DNA sequences in the sample. The chain employs TRBV9 and TRBJ2-7, with 11 positions matching TRBD2. This CDR3 spans 14 amino acids. CDR1 SGDLS and CDR2 YYNGEE come from the germline V gene. For the CDR3, the DNA is TGTGCCAGCAGTGTAGGTAGCGGGAGGGAAGAGCAGTACTTC. Its protein is CASSVGSGREEQYF.

V usage is TRBV14 and J usage is TRBJ2-2, with D uncertain. This CDR3 comprises 16 residues. Trimming pared 1 base from V and 1 base from J, leaving 10 bases between. Germline CDR1 and CDR2: SGHDN and FVKESK. CDR3 sequence (DNA): TGTGCCAGCAGCCAAGTATACTTGCGGAACACCGGGGAGCTGTTTTTT. Protein product: CASSQVYLRNTGELFF.

The sample holds one count of this clone. The J gene is TRBJ1-1, the V gene TRBV6-6; possible D gene TRBD1, 6 bases. The CDR3 length is 16 residues. Germline-derived CDR1 and CDR2 are MNHNY and SVGAGI (reference sequence). The V and J ends lost 2 bases and 2 bases respectively, with 15 bases between them. The CDR3 bases are TGTGCCAGCAGTTACGTTATCTTTGGGGGCAACACTGAAGCTTTCTTT. Amino acids: CASSYVIFGGNTEAFF.

The J gene is TRBJ1-1, the V gene TRBV5-1; D unclear. The CDR3 consists of 12 residues. V shed 5 bases and J shed 2 bases, with 7 bases lying between them. Germline V gives CDR1 SGHRS, CDR2 YFSETQ. This CDR3 is CASREINTEAFF. For the CDR3, the DNA is TGCGCCAGCAGGGAAATTAACACTGAAGCTTTCTTT.

The chain recombines TRBV27 with TRBJ1-1, with 8 bases aligning to TRBD1. The trim removed 2 bases at V and 11 bases at J, leaving 13 bases unmatched. This CDR3 has 15 amino acids. CDR1 is MNHEY, CDR2 SMNVEV, per germline (reference sequence). The CDR3 here is CASSLGTGSLVNAFF. The CDR3 bases are TGTGCCAGCAGTTTAGGGACAGGATCCCTAGTTAATGCTTTCTTT.

This chain joins TRBV9 and TRBJ1-2; maybe TRBD1 (6 bases). The CDR3 contains 15 residues. Trimming cost V 0 bases and J 4 bases, with 13 bases left between them. The germline V gene encodes CDR1 SGDLS and CDR2 YYNGEE. The CDR3 here is CASSVATGPGYGYTF. The DNA for the CDR3 is TGTGCCAGCAGCGTAGCTACAGGGCCGGGCTATGGCTACACCTTC.

Notes on this clone: Since a far larger clone is one base different, this is likely a read error. The V and J genes are TRBV11-1 and TRBJ2-5; weak D call: TRBD2 (5 bases). V was shortened by 9 bases and J by 0 bases, with 14 bases between the two germline ends. There are 14 residues in the CDR3. In germline, CDR1 is SGHAT, CDR2 FQDESV (reference sequence). CDR3: CARSRLANQETQYF. Written as DNA, the CDR3 is TGTGCCAGAAGCCGTCTAGCTAACCAAGAGACCCAGTACTTC.

In this sample, this clone turned up once. A clone one base away is much larger, so this may be a read error. The J gene is TRBJ2-7, the V gene TRBV5-8; D is unclear. Trimming took off 3 bases at V and 4 bases at J, with 5 bases between the two ends. The germline CDR1 and CDR2 sequences are SGHTS and YDEGEE. The CDR3 is 11 amino acids. The CDR3 loop reads CASSSSYEQYF. For the CDR3, the DNA is TGTGCCAGCAGCTCCTCGTACGAGCAGTACTTC.

About this clone itself: It may be a read error: a sequence one base away is much more abundant. The sample has other DNA sequences that encode this CDR3 too. The chain uses TRBV7-2 and TRBJ2-7, with TRBD2 matching over 8 bases. V dropped 3 bases and J dropped 1; count of bases not matched to a gene: 8. The CDR3 consists of 16 residues. Looked up from germline, CDR1 is SGHTA and CDR2 is FQGNSA. The CDR3 region has the DNA TGTGCCAGCAGCTTCGGTCCTAGCGGGTTATCCTACGAGCAGTACTTC. This encodes CASSFGPSGLSYEQYF.

The chain combines TRBV30 with TRBJ2-5; a possible D gene is TRBD1 (6 bases). V was cut by 0 bases and J by 5 bases, with 13 bases left in between. The CDR3 extends over 14 amino acids. CDR1 and CDR2 (germline): GTSNPN, SVGIG (reference sequence). CDR3 residues: CAWSVGVQGETQYF. In nucleotides, the CDR3 is TGTGCCTGGAGTGTAGGTGTGCAGGGGGAGACCCAGTACTTC.

V and J are TRBV28 and TRBJ1-5; D perhaps matches TRBD1 (5 bases). This CDR3 has 14 residues. V dropped 5 bases and J dropped 1 base, with 9 bases sitting between them. Per germline, CDR1 MDHEN and CDR2 SYDVKM. The CDR3, as DNA: TGTGCCAGCAGTGGGGGAGGGAGCAATCAGCCCCAGCATTTT. Its protein is CASSGGGSNQPQHF.

The chain links TRBV5-1 to TRBJ2-7; TRBD2 agrees at 11 bases. Germline trimming cut 0 bases from V and 3 bases from J; bases unmatched to any gene: 2. Germline assignment: CDR1 SGHRS and CDR2 YFSETQ. The length of the CDR3 is 15 residues. As DNA, the CDR3 is TGCGCCAGCAGCTTGGTAGGGACTAGCGGCTACGAGCAGTACTTC. Residues: CASSLVGTSGYEQYF.

The rearrangement uses TRBV10-1 and TRBJ2-7, with D maybe TRBD2 (7 bases). The CDR3 contains 16 residues. Germline V CDR1 and CDR2: WNHNN, SYGVQD (reference sequence). Trimming removed 3 bases from V and 3 bases from J, with 18 bases in between. In DNA, the CDR3 is TGCGCCAGCAGTGAAGGGTGGCCAGCGGGACACTACGAGCAGTACTTC. It translates to CASSEGWPAGHYEQYF.

The chain has TRBV2 and TRBJ2-7, with D possibly TRBD1 on 5 matching bases. Germline lookup yields CDR1 SNHLY and CDR2 FYNNEI. Trimming took 7 bases from V and 6 from J, leaving 16 bases between them. The CDR3 contains 13 residues. CDR3 nucleotide sequence: TGTGCCAGCACCCCCAGGGCGTTGGGCGAGCAGTACTTC. It encodes CASTPRALGEQYF. The full variable domain, with the rest looked up from reference TRBV2 and TRBJ2-7, is EPEVTQTPSHQVTQMGQEVILRCVPISNHLYFYWYRQILGQKVEFLVSFYNNEISEKSEIFDDQFSVERPDGSNFTLKIRSTKLEDSAMYFCASTPRALGEQYFGPGTRLTVT.

About this clone: One end of the junction varies from germline; a read error may be responsible. J is TRBJ1-2 and V is TRBV5-4, with 9 bases lining up with TRBD1. There are 14 residues in the CDR3. Germline CDR1 SGHNT, CDR2 YYREEE (reference sequence). The CDR3 sequence: CANSPPGQGPGYTF. Written as DNA, the CDR3 is TGTGCCAACAGCCCCCCGGGACAGGGCCCTGGCTACACCTTC.

The V and J genes are TRBV7-3 and TRBJ2-1; D gene ambiguous. V lost 4 bases to trimming and J lost 9 bases, with 13 bases between them. Germline V gene sequence: CDR1 SGHTA, CDR2 FQGTGA. CDR3 length: 13 residues. CDR3 loop: CASSSDPTLEQFF. The CDR3 bases are TGTGCCAGCAGCTCTGACCCCACGCTTGAGCAGTTCTTC.

The rearrangement joins TRBV29-1 to TRBJ1-1, with unresolved D. V shed 2 bases and J shed 5 bases, with 6 bases lying between them. Looked up from germline, CDR1 is SQVTM and CDR2 is ANQGSEA. The CDR3 sequence is 11 residues long. The DNA of the CDR3 is TGCAGCGTTGAATTTCGGACTGAAGCTTTCTTT. Protein product: CSVEFRTEAFF.

This clone came up once. The likely explanation is a read error, given a far larger clone one base away. The sample contains more than one DNA sequence encoding this CDR3. The chain carries TRBV19 and TRBJ1-1, with 10 bases matching TRBD1. The length of the CDR3 is 15 residues. In germline, CDR1 is LNHDA, CDR2 SQIVND (reference sequence). CDR3 coding DNA: TGTGCCAGTAAACTCACGGGACAGGGGCACACTGAGGCTTTCTTT. Translation: CASKLTGQGHTEAFF.